Below, 28 T cell receptor beta chains from the same sample are listed, as sequenced in a study of beta chain features in type 1 diabetes. Study findings and constraints: TCRB CDR3s from Type 1 diabetes patients were moderately but significantly shorter in all four CD4+ subsets.

These receptors have no known antigen. Expressed TCRB transcripts got sequenced, as all isolated RNA was reverse transcribed. Assay: immunoSEQ multiplex PCR; the TCRdb copy retains only in-frame clones and omits some. The sample has approximately 15,000 clones; roughly 76% are singletons. Sequencing input: stem cell memory CD4+ T cells from blood. All receptors derive from a woman aged 18-35 years with type 1 diabetes.

The rearrangement links TRBV5-5 to TRBJ1-5; possibly TRBD1 for D (6 bases). The V end was cut by 2 bases, the J end by 2 bases, with 14 bases between. The CDR3 has 16 residues. Looked up from germline, CDR1 is SGHKS and CDR2 is YYEKEE (reference sequence). As DNA, the CDR3 is TGTGCCAGCAGCTTAGTGTCGGCAGGGGGCAATCAGCCCCAGCATTTT. This encodes CASSLVSAGGNQPQHF.

This clone came up a few times. The chain carries TRBV29-1 and TRBJ1-2; maybe TRBD1 (5 bases). The V and J ends lost 0 bases and 4 bases respectively, with 15 bases between them. This CDR3 contains 15 residues. From germline, CDR1 is SQVTM and CDR2 ANQGSEA. The CDR3: CSVEDRAGLGYGYTF. CDR3 nucleotides: TGCAGCGTTGAAGATCGCGCAGGGCTTGGCTATGGCTACACCTTC. The full variable domain, rest sourced from reference TRBV29-1 and TRBJ1-2, is SAVISQKPSRDICQRGTSLTIQCQVDSQVTMMFWYRQQPGQSLTLIATANQGSEATYESGFVIDKFPISRPNLTFSTLTVSNMSPEDSSIYLCSVEDRAGLGYGYTFGSGTRLTVV.

J is TRBJ2-2 and V is TRBV11-2, with D possibly matching TRBD2 (6 bases). The CDR3 length is 13 residues. V was pared by 3 bases and J by 4 bases, with 6 bases between. Germline V gene data show CDR1 as SGHAT and CDR2 as FQNNGV. The CDR3 region is CASSLRGTGELFF. The CDR3 bases are TGTGCCAGCAGCTTGCGGGGCACCGGGGAGCTGTTTTTT.

V is TRBV11-3 and J is TRBJ2-1; D unclear. CDR3 size: 15 residues. Trimming cost V 0 bases and J 3 bases, with 9 bases left between them. The germline CDR1 and CDR2 sequences are SGHNT and YENEEA. The chain's CDR3 is CASSLETDIYNEQFF. CDR3 DNA: TGTGCCAGCAGCTTAGAAACAGACATCTACAATGAGCAGTTCTTC. Supplemented by reference TRBV11-3 and TRBJ2-1, the full variable domain reads EAGVVQSPRYKIIEKKQPVAFWCNPISGHNTLYWYLQNLGQGPELLIRYENEEAVDDSQLPKDRFSAERLKGVDSTLKIQPAELGDSAVYLCASSLETDIYNEQFFGPGTRLTVL.

This clone was detected a few times. Other DNA variants within this sample encode the same CDR3. The chain couples TRBV28 to TRBJ2-7; D is unresolved. CDR1 is MDHEN, CDR2 SYDVKM, per germline. V was pared by 1 base and J by 4 bases, with 5 bases between. The CDR3 runs 12 residues. CDR3 DNA sequence: TGTGCCAGCAGTTTATCTAGATACGAGCAGTACTTC. Protein sequence: CASSLSRYEQYF.

The chain combines TRBV2 with TRBJ2-3; a possible D gene is TRBD2 (6 bases). Deletions cut 6 bases from V and 1 base from J, with 14 bases between. Germline CDR1 reads SNHLY; CDR2 reads FYNNEI. This CDR3 comprises 15 residues. The CDR3 nucleotides are TGTGCCAGCAGGGACCGTGGAGGGGGCACAGATACGCAGTATTTT. Protein product: CASRDRGGGTDTQYF.

This sequence joins TRBV9 and TRBJ2-2; TRBD1 matches 9 bases. Germline V gives CDR1 SGDLS, CDR2 YYNGEE. This CDR3 has 16 amino acids. Trimming took 4 bases from V and 7 from J; bases not matched to a gene: 11. As DNA, the CDR3 is TGTGCCAGCAGCACGCTGACAGGGGGGCTTGACGGGGAGCTGTTTTTT. Its translation: CASSTLTGGLDGELFF.

The chain employs TRBV28 and TRBJ2-7; D uncertain. Per germline, CDR1 MDHEN and CDR2 SYDVKM. The CDR3 extends over 11 amino acids. Trimming removed 6 bases from V and 0 bases from J, with 3 bases in between. CDR3 sequence: CASRSSYEQYF. CDR3 nucleotide sequence: TGTGCCAGCAGGAGCTCCTACGAGCAGTACTTC.

The chain couples TRBV27 to TRBJ1-1, with D unresolved. V dropped 6 bases and J dropped 0 bases, with 14 bases sitting between them. CDR3 size: 15 residues. Germline CDR1 and CDR2: MNHEY and SMNVEV (reference sequence). In DNA, the CDR3 is TGTGCCAGCAGGCCCAGACTATACATGAACACTGAAGCTTTCTTT. It translates to CASRPRLYMNTEAFF.

The chain uses TRBV18 and TRBJ2-1, with D perhaps TRBD2 (5 bases). Deletions cut 3 bases from V and 11 bases from J, with 14 bases between. The CDR3 consists of 13 residues. CDR1 is KGHSH, CDR2 LQKENI, per germline. CDR3 sequence (DNA): TGTGCCAGCTCACCTGGAGGACCACCTCAGCAGTTCTTC. Translating it yields CASSPGGPPQQFF.

The DNA of the CDR3 is TGTGCCAGCAGCCAGGGGGCTTTCTATGGCTACACCTTC. This sequence encodes CASSQGAFYGYTF. This chain connects TRBV7-2 to TRBJ1-2; TRBD1 matches 8 bases. The CDR3 extends over 13 amino acids. The germline V gene has CDR1 SGHTA and CDR2 FQGNSA. The V gene end was trimmed by 5 bases and the J gene end by 4 bases; junction bases not matched to a gene: 3.

The gene calls are TRBV5-1 and TRBJ1-2; the match to TRBD1 covers 8 bases. The CDR3 contains 16 residues. The junction had 11 bases not matched to a gene; V was cut back by 4 bases and J by 3 bases. The V gene's germline CDR1 is SGHRS and CDR2 YFSETQ. The CDR3 is CASSPVWTGTDYGYTF. The CDR3, as DNA: TGCGCCAGCAGCCCGGTATGGACAGGGACGGACTATGGCTACACCTTC.

The gene calls are TRBV7-2 and TRBJ2-1; 7 bases line up with TRBD2. The CDR3 is 12 amino acids. Germline V CDR1 and CDR2: SGHTA, FQGNSA. J was trimmed by 14 bases and V by 1 base; bases with no gene match: 5. CDR3 DNA: TGTGCCAGCAGCTTAGGGGACTACCAAAAGTTCTTC. Its translation: CASSLGDYQKFF. The full variable domain, in which reference TRBV7-2 and TRBJ2-1 provide the parts outside the CDR3, is GAGVSQSPSNKVTEKGKDVELRCDPISGHTALYWYRQSLGQGLEFLIYFQGNSAPDKSGLPSDRFSAERTGGSVSTLTIQRTQQEDSAVYLCASSLGDYQKFFGPGTRLTVL.

The chain recombines TRBV19 with TRBJ2-2, with a possible D match to TRBD1 (6 bases). Germline CDR1 and CDR2: LNHDA and SQIVND (reference sequence). Trimming pared 6 bases from V and 0 bases from J, leaving 14 bases between. The CDR3 consists of 16 residues. CDR3 sequence reads: CASRPPGTPNTGELFF. For the CDR3, the DNA is TGTGCCAGTAGACCCCCGGGGACACCGAACACCGGGGAGCTGTTTTTT.

The chain uses TRBV25-1 and TRBJ2-1, with 13 bases fitting TRBD2. Germline CDR1 and CDR2: MGHDK and SYGVNS. V lost 4 bases to trimming and J lost 9 bases; unmatched junction nucleotides: 9. CDR3 length equals 16 residues. CDR3 sequence: CASSGLGTSGIGEQFF. In DNA form, the CDR3 reads TGTGCCAGCAGTGGTCTTGGGACTAGCGGGATAGGTGAGCAGTTCTTC. Full variable domain (outside the CDR3, taken from reference TRBV25-1 and TRBJ2-1): EADIYQTPRYLVIGTGKKITLECSQTMGHDKMYWYQQDPGMELHLIHYSYGVNSTEKGDLSSESTVSRIRTEHFPLTLESARPSHTSQYLCASSGLGTSGIGEQFFGPGTRLTVL.

The chain recombines TRBV7-8 with TRBJ2-7; possibly TRBD2 for D (6 bases). The germline CDR1 and CDR2 sequences are SGHVS and FQNEAQ. CDR3 length equals 15 residues. V shed 4 bases and J shed 2 bases, with 15 bases lying between them. In DNA form, the CDR3 reads TGTGCCAGCAGCTCAACTTGGGGGGTTACCTACGAGCAGTACTTC. Translation: CASSSTWGVTYEQYF.

This chain connects TRBV7-2 to TRBJ2-7; 9 bases align to TRBD2. Germline V lookup: CDR1 SGHTA, CDR2 FQGNSA. This CDR3 contains 19 residues. Germline trimming cut 5 bases from V and 2 bases from J; bases unmatched to any gene: 19. CDR3 sequence: CASSLRYASGREGPYEQYF. CDR3 sequence (DNA): TGTGCCAGCAGCCTACGATACGCCTCGGGGCGGGAGGGCCCCTACGAGCAGTACTTC. Combining the CDR3 with reference TRBV7-2 and TRBJ2-7 gives the whole variable domain GAGVSQSPSNKVTEKGKDVELRCDPISGHTALYWYRQSLGQGLEFLIYFQGNSAPDKSGLPSDRFSAERTGGSVSTLTIQRTQQEDSAVYLCASSLRYASGREGPYEQYFGPGTRLTVT.

V and J are TRBV5-1 and TRBJ1-1, with D possibly matching TRBD1 (6 bases). Per the germline V gene, CDR1 is SGHRS and CDR2 is YFSETQ. This CDR3 is built from 13 residues. The V and J ends lost 6 bases and 1 base respectively, with 10 bases between them. The CDR3 protein is CASTAGANTEAFF. In nucleotides, the CDR3 is TGCGCCAGCACAGCGGGGGCGAACACTGAAGCTTTCTTT.

V is TRBV14 and J is TRBJ1-1; possibly TRBD1 for D (5 bases). Germline lookup yields CDR1 SGHDN and CDR2 FVKESK. The CDR3 totals 13 residues. With 2 bases removed from V and 5 bases from J, the gap between germline ends came to 9 bases. The CDR3 DNA is TGTGCCAGCAGCCAACAGGGTACAACTGAAGCTTTCTTT. This encodes CASSQQGTTEAFF.

This clone was seen more than once but under ten times. CDR3 in DNA: TGTGCCAGTAGTATCGGGGGGCAGAACACTGAAGCTTTCTTT. Translation gives CASSIGGQNTEAFF. The rearrangement links TRBV19 to TRBJ1-1; D perhaps matches TRBD1 (6 bases). The CDR3 is 14 amino acids. Trimming removed 3 bases from V and 1 base from J, with 9 bases in between. Germline V gives CDR1 LNHDA, CDR2 SQIVND (reference sequence).

V usage is TRBV30 and J usage is TRBJ1-5; 7 nucleotides align to TRBD1. After removal of 2 bases from V and 4 bases from J, the junction contained 8 bases not matched to a gene. This CDR3 comprises 15 residues. Germline V lookup: CDR1 GTSNPN, CDR2 SVGIG (reference sequence). The chain's CDR3 is CAWSTHWGQNQPQHF. As DNA, the CDR3 is TGTGCCTGGAGTACGCACTGGGGACAGAATCAGCCCCAGCATTTT.

This clone was seen more than once but under ten times. Written as DNA, the CDR3 is TGCAGCCCCGGTGGTGACAGGAGCTCCTACGAGCAGTACTTC. The encoded protein is CSPGGDRSSYEQYF. The V call is TRBV29-1, the J call TRBJ2-5, with a tentative D call TRBD1 (6 bases). TRBJ2-7 matches the DNA end more closely, so the J call is doubtful. CDR1 and CDR2 from the germline V gene are SQVTM and ANQGSEA. This CDR3 has 14 residues.

The chain carries TRBV2 and TRBJ2-2; the D is unclear. From germline, CDR1 is SNHLY and CDR2 FYNNEI. V lost 4 bases and J lost 3, with 18 bases in between. The CDR3 length is 17 residues. CDR3 loop: CASSGPPGGPHTGELFF. DNA for the CDR3: TGTGCCAGCAGTGGTCCCCCGGGTGGTCCGCACACCGGGGAGCTGTTTTTT. Combining the CDR3 with reference TRBV2 and TRBJ2-2 gives the whole variable domain EPEVTQTPSHQVTQMGQEVILRCVPISNHLYFYWYRQILGQKVEFLVSFYNNEISEKSEIFDDQFSVERPDGSNFTLKIRSTKLEDSAMYFCASSGPPGGPHTGELFFGEGSRLTVL.

For the CDR3, the DNA is TGTGCCAGCAGACCTACAGGGGGATTAACCGGGGAGCTGTTTTTT. It codes for CASRPTGGLTGELFF. The chain carries TRBV6-6 and TRBJ2-2; 8 bases are a match to TRBD1. V was pared by 6 bases and J by 5 bases, with 8 bases of the junction left unmatched. Germline V CDR1 and CDR2: MNHNY, SVGAGI (reference sequence). This CDR3 has 15 residues.

The rearrangement uses TRBV18 and TRBJ2-4; a weak D match, TRBD2 (5 bases). Trimming left V 1 base short and J 11 bases short, with 12 bases between. The V gene's germline CDR1 is KGHSH and CDR2 LQKENI. The CDR3 totals 13 residues. CDR3 sequence: CASSPRGQLVQYF. The DNA of the CDR3 is TGTGCCAGCTCACCACGAGGGCAGTTAGTTCAGTACTTC.

The chain is built from TRBV25-1 and TRBJ1-1; no clear D gene. The CDR3 has 11 amino acids. Trimming cost V 7 bases and J 0 bases, with 3 bases left between them. The germline gives CDR1 MGHDK, CDR2 SYGVNS. CDR3 loop: CASTMNTEAFF. CDR3 nucleotides: TGTGCCAGCACCATGAACACTGAAGCTTTCTTT.

The gene calls are TRBV4-1 and TRBJ2-1, with 12 positions matching TRBD2. There are 18 residues in the CDR3. From germline, CDR1 is MGHRA and CDR2 YSYEKL. V lost 0 bases to trimming and J lost 7 bases; unmatched junction nucleotides: 10. This chain's CDR3 is CASSQDWLAGGFRNEQFF. The DNA for the CDR3 is TGCGCCAGCAGCCAAGATTGGCTAGCGGGAGGGTTCCGGAATGAGCAGTTCTTC.

The chain combines TRBV5-1 with TRBJ1-1; D not certain. CDR1 is SGHRS and CDR2 is YFSETQ in the germline V gene. The length of the CDR3 is 13 residues. V gave up 5 bases and J gave up 1 base, with 9 bases separating them. CDR3 residues: CASRSHTNTEAFF. CDR3 nucleotide sequence: TGCGCCAGCAGATCTCACACGAACACTGAAGCTTTCTTT.